Ten or more counts support the clone carrying this TCR beta chain. The antigen remains undetermined. The record originates from a study of T cells in Graves' hyperthyroidism and ophthalmopathy. Overall study findings and caveats: Most thyroid clonotypes expanded above 0.001 appeared in blood too.

TCR beta CDR3 regions were amplified from RNA transcripts. The HTBI set primed first-round TCR CDR3 RT-PCR. From the multiplex PCR reads, TCRdb called clonotypes with MiXCR, one entry per CDR3 protein. The table lists around 490,000 distinct CDR3 sequences, 20% of them singletons. At least 3 on the Clinical Activity Score was recorded for ophthalmopathy patients, who also had NOSPECS grade at least 4 and duration under 3 months. Orbital computed tomography, thyroid ultrasound, serum thyroxine and TRAb, and clinical symptoms together informed the diagnoses. This clonotype originated in a man between 40 and 49 years old with Graves' ophthalmopathy. Sample: blood.

The CDR3 bases are TGCAGTGCTAGACCGGGACAGGGCAACTATGGCTACACCTTC. Amino acids: CSARPGQGNYGYTF. The chain uses TRBV20-1 and TRBJ1-2, with 9 bases that match TRBD1. CDR1 is DFQATT and CDR2 is SNEGSKA in the germline V gene (reference sequence). The CDR3 runs to 14 residues. J gave up 2 bases and V 2 bases, and 3 bases lay outside the gene matches.